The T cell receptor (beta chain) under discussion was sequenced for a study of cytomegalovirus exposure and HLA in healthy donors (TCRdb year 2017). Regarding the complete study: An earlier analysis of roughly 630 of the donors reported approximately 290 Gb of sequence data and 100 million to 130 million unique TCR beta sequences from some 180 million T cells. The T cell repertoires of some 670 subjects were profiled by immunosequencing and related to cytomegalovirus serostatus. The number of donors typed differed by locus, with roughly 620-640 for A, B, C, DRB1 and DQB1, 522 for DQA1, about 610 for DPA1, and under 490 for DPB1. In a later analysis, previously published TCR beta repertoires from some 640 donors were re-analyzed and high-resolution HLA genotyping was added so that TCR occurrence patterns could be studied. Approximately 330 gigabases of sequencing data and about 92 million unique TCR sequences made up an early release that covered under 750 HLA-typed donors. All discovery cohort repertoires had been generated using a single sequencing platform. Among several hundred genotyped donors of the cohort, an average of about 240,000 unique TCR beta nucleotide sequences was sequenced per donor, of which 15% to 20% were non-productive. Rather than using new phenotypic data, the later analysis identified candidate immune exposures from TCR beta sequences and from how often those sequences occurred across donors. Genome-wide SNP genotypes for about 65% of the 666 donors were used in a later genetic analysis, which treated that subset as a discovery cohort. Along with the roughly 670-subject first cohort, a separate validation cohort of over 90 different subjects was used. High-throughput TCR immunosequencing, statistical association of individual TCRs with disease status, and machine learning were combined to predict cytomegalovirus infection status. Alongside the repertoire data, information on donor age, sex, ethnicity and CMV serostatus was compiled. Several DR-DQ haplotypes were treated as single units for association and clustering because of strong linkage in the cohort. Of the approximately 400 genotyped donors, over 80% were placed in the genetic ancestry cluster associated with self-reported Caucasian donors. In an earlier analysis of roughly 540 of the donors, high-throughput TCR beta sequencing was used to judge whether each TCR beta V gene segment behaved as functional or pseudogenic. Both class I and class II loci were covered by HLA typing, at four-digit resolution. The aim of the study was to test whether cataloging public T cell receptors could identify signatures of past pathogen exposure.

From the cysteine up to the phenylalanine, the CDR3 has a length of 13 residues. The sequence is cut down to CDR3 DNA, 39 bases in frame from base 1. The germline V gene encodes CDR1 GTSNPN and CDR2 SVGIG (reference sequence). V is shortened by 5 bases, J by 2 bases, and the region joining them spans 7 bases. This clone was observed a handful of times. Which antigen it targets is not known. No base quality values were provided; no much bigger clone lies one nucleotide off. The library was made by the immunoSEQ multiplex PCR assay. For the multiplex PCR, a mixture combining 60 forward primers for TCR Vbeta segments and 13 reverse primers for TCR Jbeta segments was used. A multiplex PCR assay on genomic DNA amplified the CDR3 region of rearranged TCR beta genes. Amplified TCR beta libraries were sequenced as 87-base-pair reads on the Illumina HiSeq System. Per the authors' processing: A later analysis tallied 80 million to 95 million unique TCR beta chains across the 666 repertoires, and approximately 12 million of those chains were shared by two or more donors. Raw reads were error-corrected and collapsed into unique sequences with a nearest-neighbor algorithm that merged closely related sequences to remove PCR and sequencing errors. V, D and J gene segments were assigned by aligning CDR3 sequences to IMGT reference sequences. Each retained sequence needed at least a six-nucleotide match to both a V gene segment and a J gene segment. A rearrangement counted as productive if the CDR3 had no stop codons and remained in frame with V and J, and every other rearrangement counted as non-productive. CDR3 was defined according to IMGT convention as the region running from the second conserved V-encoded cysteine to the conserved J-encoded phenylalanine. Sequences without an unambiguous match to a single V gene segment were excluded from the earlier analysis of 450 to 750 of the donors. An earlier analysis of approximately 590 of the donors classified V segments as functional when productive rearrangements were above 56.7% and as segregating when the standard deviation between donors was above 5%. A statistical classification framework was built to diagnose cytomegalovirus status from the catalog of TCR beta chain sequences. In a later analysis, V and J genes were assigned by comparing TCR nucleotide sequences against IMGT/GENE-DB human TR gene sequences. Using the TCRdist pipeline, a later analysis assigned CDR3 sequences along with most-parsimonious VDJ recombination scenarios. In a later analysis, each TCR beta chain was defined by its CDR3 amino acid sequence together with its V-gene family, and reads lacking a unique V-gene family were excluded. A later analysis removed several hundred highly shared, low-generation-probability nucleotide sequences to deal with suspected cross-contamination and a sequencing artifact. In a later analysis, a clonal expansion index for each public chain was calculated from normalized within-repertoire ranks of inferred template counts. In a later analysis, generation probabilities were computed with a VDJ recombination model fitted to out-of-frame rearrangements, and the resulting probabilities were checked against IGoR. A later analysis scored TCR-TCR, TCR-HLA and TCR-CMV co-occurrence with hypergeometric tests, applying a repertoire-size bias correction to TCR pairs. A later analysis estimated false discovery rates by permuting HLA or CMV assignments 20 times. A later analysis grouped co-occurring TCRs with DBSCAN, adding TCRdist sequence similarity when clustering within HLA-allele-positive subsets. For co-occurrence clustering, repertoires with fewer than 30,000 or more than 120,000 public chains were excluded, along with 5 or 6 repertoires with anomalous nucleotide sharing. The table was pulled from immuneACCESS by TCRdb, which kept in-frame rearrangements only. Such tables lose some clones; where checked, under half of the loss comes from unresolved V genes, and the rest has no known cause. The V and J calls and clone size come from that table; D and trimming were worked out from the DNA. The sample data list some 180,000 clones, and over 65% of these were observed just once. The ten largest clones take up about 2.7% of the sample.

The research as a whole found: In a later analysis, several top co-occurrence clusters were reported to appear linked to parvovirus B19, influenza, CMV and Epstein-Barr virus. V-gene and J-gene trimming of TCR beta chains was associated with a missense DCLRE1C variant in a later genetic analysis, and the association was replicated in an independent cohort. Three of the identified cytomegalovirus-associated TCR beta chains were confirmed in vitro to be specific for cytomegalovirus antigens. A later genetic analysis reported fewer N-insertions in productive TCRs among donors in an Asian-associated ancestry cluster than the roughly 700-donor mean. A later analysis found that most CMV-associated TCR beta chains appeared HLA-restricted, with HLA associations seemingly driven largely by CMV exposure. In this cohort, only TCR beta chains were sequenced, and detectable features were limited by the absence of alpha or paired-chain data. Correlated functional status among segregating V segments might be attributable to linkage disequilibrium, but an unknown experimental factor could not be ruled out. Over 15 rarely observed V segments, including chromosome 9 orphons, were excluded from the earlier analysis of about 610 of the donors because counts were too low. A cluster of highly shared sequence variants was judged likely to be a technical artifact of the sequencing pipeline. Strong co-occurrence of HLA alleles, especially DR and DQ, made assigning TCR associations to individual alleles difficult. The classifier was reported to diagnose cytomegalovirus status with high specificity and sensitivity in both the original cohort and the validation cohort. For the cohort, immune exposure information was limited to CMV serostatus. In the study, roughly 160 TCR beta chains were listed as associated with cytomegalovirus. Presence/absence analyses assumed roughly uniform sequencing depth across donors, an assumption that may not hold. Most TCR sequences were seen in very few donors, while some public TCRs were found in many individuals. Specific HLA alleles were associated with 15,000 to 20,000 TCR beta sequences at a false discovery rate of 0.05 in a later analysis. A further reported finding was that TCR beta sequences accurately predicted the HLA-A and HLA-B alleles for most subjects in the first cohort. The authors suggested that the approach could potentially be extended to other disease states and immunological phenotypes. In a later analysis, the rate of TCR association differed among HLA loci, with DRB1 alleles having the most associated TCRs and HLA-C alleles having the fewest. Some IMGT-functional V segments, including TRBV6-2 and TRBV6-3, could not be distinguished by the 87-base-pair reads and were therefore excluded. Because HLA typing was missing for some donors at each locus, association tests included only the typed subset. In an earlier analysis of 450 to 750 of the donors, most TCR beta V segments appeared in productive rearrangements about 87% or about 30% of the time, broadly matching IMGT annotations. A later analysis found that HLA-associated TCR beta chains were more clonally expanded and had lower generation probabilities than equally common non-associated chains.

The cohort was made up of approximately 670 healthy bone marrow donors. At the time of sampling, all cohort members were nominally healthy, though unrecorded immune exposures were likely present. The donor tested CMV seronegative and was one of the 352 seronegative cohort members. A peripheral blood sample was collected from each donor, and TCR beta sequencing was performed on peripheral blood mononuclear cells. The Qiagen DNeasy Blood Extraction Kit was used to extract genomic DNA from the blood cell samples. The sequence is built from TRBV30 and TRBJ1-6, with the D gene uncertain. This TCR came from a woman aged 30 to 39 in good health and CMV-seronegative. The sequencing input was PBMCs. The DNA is TGTGCCTGGGGCCGGGCCTATAATTCACCCCTCCACTTT. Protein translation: CAWGRAYNSPLHF.